This is a list of T cell receptor beta chains from one sample in a study of cytomegalovirus exposure and HLA in healthy donors. Here immunoSEQ multiplex PCR was the method, and the copy in TCRdb shows in-frame clones only, minus some. The sample consists of over 50,000 clones, roughly 83% of them appearing once. Sequencing was done on a sample of PBMCs. The receptors shown here come from a man between 35 and 55 years old in good health and CMV-seronegative. The CDR3 runs from the conserved cysteine through the conserved F or W. The D gene is left open where the match is weak. Only part of the rows carry a size: once, few, many, or a class if the clone is expanded.

CDR3 | DNA | J | D | V | size
CASSLWAAGGNQPQHF | TGTGCCAGCAGTTTATGGGCTGCGGGAGGGAATCAGCCCCAGCATTTT | TRBJ1-5 | NA | TRBV28 | NA
CASSQSLGVSYNSPLHF | TGTGCCAGCAGCCAAAGCTTAGGAGTCTCCTATAATTCACCCCTCCACTTT | TRBJ1-6 | NA | TRBV5-6 | NA
CASSPKGRSSYNEQFF | TGTGCCAGCAGCCCAAAGGGGCGGAGCTCCTACAATGAGCAGTTCTTC | TRBJ2-1 | NA | TRBV14 | NA
CASSLKGTSGRNEQFF | TGTGCCAGCAGCTTAAAAGGGACTAGCGGGCGGAATGAGCAGTTCTTC | TRBJ2-1 | TRBD2 | TRBV11-2 | NA
CSARNTEAFF | TGCAGTGCTCGTAACACTGAAGCTTTCTTT | TRBJ1-1 | NA | TRBV20-1 | once
CASSPSSSGGTTDTQYF | TGTGCCAGCAGCCCCTCTTCTAGCGGGGGGACCACAGATACGCAGTATTTT | TRBJ2-3 | TRBD2 | TRBV4-2 | NA
CAWSSQRVTYF | TGTGCCTGGAGTAGCCAGCGGGTAACGTACTTC | TRBJ2-7 | NA | TRBV30 | once
CASSLLAGGTDTQYF | TGTGCCAGCAGTTTATTAGCGGGGGGCACAGATACGCAGTATTTT | TRBJ2-3 | TRBD2 | TRBV27 | NA
CASSYSKGARGNTIYF | TGTGCCAGCAGTTACTCAAAGGGGGCGCGAGGAAACACCATATATTTT | TRBJ1-3 | TRBD1 | TRBV6-5 | few
CAWSWRQVKATGELFF | TGTGCCTGGAGTTGGCGACAGGTCAAAGCTACCGGGGAGCTGTTTTTT | TRBJ2-2 | NA | TRBV30 | NA
CASSPGEKLFF | TGTGCCAGCAGTCCCGGTGAAAAACTGTTTTTT | TRBJ1-4 | NA | TRBV7-9 | NA
CASSLSGGQETQYF | TGTGCCAGCAGCTTAAGCGGGGGGCAAGAGACCCAGTACTTC | TRBJ2-5 | TRBD2 | TRBV5-4 | NA
CASRPGNEQFF | TGTGCCAGCAGGCCGGGGAATGAGCAGTTCTTC | TRBJ2-1 | NA | TRBV7-9 | NA
CASSLDPGRETQYF | TGCGCCAGCAGCTTGGATCCAGGGCGGGAGACCCAGTACTTC | TRBJ2-5 | NA | TRBV5-1 | few
CASSAPGTGRETQYF | TGTGCCAGCAGCGCTCCCGGGACAGGGCGAGAGACCCAGTACTTC | TRBJ2-5 | TRBD1 | TRBV7-9 | NA
CAWSPREFQGYTF | TGTGCCTGGAGTCCCCGAGAGTTCCAAGGCTACACCTTC | TRBJ1-2 | NA | TRBV30 | NA
CASRRETGTYEQYF | TGTGCCAGCAGGAGGGAGACAGGAACCTACGAGCAGTACTTC | TRBJ2-7 | NA | TRBV6-1 | NA
CASSLYGNLRNSPLHF | TGTGCCAGCAGTTTGTACGGGAATTTAAGGAATTCACCCCTCCACTTT | TRBJ1-6 | NA | TRBV27 | NA
CASSGGQWYEQYF | TGTGCCAGTAGTGGGGGACAGTGGTACGAGCAGTACTTC | TRBJ2-7 | TRBD1 | TRBV19 | once
CASSYSRTGNTEAFF | TGTGCCAGCAGTTACTCTAGGACAGGGAACACTGAAGCTTTCTTT | TRBJ1-1 | TRBD1 | TRBV6-5 | few
CASSETGRVTEAFF | TGTGCCAGCAGTGAAACAGGTCGGGTCACTGAAGCTTTCTTT | TRBJ1-1 | NA | TRBV6-1 | NA
CASSLLQGWRNTEAFF | TGTGCCAGCAGCTTACTACAGGGATGGAGGAACACTGAAGCTTTCTTT | TRBJ1-1 | NA | TRBV7-2 | NA
CASRDRVTPYEQYF | TGTGCCAGCAGGGACAGGGTTACACCCTACGAGCAGTACTTC | TRBJ2-7 | TRBD1 | TRBV2 | NA